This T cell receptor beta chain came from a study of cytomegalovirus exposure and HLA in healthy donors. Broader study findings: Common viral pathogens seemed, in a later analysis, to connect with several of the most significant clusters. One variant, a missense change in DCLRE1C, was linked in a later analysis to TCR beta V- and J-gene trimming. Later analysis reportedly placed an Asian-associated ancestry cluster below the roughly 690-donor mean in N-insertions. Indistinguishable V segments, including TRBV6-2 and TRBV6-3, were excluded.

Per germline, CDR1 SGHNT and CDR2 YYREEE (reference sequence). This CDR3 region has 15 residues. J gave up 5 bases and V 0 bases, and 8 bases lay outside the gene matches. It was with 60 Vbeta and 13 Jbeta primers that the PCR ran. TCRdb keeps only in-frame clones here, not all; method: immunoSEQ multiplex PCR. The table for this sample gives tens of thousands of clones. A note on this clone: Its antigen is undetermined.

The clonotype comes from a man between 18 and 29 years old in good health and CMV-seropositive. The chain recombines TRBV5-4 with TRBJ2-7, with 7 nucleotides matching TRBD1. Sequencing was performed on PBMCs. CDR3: CASSLEQGIANEQYF. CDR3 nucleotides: TGTGCCAGCAGCTTGGAACAGGGGATCGCCAACGAGCAGTACTTC.